The present T cell receptor beta chain was sequenced within a study of shared clonotypes between healthy human individuals. Findings of the study overall: The naive CD4 repertoires of a handful of donors were compared, and approximately 5% of clonotypes were shared.

The data were produced by immunoSEQ multiplex PCR, yet TCRdb's version contains in-frame clones alone and is incomplete. This table holds roughly 2,000,000 clones, 85% to 95% found once. Naive CD8 cells, CD45RO-negative and positively selected for CCR7, excluded terminally differentiated effector memory CD45RA+ cells. None of the donors, who were healthy HIV-negative adults, had recently had acute infections or vaccinations. A word on this clone: Its antigen is unknown.

This CDR3 has 18 residues. CDR1 SEHNR and CDR2 FQNEAQ come from the germline V gene (reference sequence). With 1 base clipped from V and 6 bases from J, the junction kept 14 bases outside the gene matches. Sequenced input: naive CD8+ T cells sorted from blood. The source is a man aged 18 to 29 in good health. The chain uses TRBV7-9 and TRBJ1-4; 7 nucleotides match TRBD1. CDR3 loop: CASSLGDTGEGWYEKLFF. CDR3 in DNA: TGTGCCAGCAGCTTAGGAGATACAGGGGAGGGGTGGTATGAAAAACTGTTTTTT. The full variable domain, its missing parts supplied by reference TRBV7-9 and TRBJ1-4, is DTGVSQNPRHKITKRGQNVTFRCDPISEHNRLYWYRQTLGQGPEFLTYFQNEAQLEKSRLLSDRFSAERPKGSFSTLEIQRTEQGDSAMYLCASSLGDTGEGWYEKLFFGSGTQLSVL.